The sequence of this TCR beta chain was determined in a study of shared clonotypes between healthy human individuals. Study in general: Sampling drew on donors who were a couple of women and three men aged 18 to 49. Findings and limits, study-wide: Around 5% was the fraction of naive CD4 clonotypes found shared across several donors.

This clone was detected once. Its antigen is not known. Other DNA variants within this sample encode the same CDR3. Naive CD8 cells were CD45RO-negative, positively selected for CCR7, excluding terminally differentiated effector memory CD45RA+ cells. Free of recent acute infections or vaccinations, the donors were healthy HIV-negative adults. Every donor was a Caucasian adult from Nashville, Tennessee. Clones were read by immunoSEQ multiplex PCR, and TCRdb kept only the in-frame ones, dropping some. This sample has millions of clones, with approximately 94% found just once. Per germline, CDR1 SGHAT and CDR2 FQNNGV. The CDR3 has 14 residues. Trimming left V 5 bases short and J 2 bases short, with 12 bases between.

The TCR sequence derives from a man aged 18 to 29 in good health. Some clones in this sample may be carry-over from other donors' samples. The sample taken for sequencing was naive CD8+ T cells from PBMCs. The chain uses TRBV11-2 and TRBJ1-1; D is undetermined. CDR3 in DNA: TGTGCCAGCAGCCGAGTGGCGGGCAACACTGAAGCTTTCTTT. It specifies CASSRVAGNTEAFF.